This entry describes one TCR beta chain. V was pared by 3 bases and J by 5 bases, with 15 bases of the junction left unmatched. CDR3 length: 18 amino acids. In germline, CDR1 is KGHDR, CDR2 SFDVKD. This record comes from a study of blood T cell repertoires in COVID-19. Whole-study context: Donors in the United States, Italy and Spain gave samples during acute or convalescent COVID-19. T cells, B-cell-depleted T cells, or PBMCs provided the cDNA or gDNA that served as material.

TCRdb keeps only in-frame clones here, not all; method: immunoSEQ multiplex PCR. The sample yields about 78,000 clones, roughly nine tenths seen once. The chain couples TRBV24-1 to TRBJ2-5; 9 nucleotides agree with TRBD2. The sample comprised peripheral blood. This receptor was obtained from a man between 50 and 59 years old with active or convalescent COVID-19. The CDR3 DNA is TGTGCCACCAGTGATCCCTCGGCTAGCGGGGTACCCCGGGAGACCCAGTACTTC. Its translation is CATSDPSASGVPRETQYF.